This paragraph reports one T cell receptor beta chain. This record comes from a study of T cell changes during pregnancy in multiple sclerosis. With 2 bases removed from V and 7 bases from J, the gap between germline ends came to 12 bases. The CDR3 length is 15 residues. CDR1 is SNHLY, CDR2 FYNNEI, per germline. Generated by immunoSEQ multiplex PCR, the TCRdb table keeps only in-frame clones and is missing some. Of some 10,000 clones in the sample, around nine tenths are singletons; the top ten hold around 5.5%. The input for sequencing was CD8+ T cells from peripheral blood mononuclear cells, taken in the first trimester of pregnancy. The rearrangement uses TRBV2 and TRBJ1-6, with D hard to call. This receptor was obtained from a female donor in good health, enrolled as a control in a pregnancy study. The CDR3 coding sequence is TGTGCCAGCAGTGAAAGAAGCGGGTACAATTCACCCCTCCACTTT. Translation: CASSERSGYNSPLHF.